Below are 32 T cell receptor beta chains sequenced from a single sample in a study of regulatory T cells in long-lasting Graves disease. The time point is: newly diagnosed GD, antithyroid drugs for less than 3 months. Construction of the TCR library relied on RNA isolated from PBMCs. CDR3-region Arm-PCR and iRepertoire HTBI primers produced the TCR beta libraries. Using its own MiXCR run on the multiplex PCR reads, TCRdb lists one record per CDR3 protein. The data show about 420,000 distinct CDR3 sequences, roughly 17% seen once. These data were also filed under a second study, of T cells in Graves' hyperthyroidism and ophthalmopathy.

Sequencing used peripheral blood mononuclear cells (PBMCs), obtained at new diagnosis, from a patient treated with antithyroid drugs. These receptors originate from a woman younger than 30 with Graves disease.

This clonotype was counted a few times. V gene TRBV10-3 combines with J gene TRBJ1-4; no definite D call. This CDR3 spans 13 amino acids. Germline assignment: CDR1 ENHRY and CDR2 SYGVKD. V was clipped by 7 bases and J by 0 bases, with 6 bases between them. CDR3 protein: CAIKAATNEKLFF. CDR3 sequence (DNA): TGTGCCATCAAGGCAGCAACTAATGAAAAACTGTTTTTT.

CDR3 sequence (DNA): TGTGCCAGCAGCTTAGTAGCCGCCGGGGCCAACGTCCTGACTTTC. Its protein is CASSLVAAGANVLTF. The chain combines TRBV28 with TRBJ2-6; D unclear. Germline V gives CDR1 MDHEN, CDR2 SYDVKM. V was shortened by 6 bases and J by 4 bases, with 13 bases between the two germline ends. CDR3 length equals 15 residues.

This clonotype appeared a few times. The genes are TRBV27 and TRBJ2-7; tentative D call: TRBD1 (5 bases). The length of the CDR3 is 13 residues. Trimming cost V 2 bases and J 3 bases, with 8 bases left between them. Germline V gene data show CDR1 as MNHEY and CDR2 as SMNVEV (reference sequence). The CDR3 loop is CASSLTGLYEQYF. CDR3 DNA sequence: TGTGCCAGCAGTTTAACAGGTCTCTACGAGCAGTACTTC.

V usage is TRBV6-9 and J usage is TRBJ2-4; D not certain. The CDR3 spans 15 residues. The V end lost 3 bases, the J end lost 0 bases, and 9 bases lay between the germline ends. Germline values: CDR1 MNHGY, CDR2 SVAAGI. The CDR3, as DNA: TGTGCCAGCAGTTACGACACCGTAGCCAAAAACATTCAGTACTTC. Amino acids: CASSYDTVAKNIQYF.

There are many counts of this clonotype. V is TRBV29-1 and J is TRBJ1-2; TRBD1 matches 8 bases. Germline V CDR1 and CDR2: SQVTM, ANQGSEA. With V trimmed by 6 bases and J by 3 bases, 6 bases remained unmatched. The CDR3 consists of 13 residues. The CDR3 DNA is TGCAGCGTGGCCGACAGGGGTGACTATGGCTACACCTTC. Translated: CSVADRGDYGYTF.

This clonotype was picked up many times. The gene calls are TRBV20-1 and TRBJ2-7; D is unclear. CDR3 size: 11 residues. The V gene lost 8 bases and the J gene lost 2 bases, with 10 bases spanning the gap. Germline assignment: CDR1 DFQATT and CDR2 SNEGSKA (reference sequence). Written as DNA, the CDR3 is TGCAGTCCTCACCCTACCTACGAGCAGTACTTC. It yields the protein CSPHPTYEQYF.

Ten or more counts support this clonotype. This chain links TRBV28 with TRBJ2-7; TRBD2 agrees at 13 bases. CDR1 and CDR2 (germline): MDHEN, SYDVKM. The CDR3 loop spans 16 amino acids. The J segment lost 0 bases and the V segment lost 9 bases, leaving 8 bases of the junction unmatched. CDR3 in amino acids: CARGLAGSKSSYEQYF. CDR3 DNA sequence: TGTGCCAGGGGACTAGCGGGGTCTAAGAGCTCCTACGAGCAGTACTTC. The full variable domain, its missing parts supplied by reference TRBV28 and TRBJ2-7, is DVKVTQSSRYLVKRTGEKVFLECVQDMDHENMFWYRQDPGLGLRLIYFSYDVKMKEKGDIPEGYSVSREKKERFSLILESASTNQTSMYLCARGLAGSKSSYEQYFGPGTRLTVT.

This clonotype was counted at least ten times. As DNA, the CDR3 is TGTGCCAGCAGCGTCTCCTCGGGACCAAATACGCAGTATTTT. Its protein is CASSVSSGPNTQYF. This chain uses TRBV7-3 with TRBJ2-3, with D perhaps given as TRBD1 or TRBD2 (5 bases each). Germline V lookup: CDR1 SGHTA, CDR2 FQGTGA. Deletions cut 5 bases from V and 7 bases from J, with 16 bases between. This CDR3 has 14 amino acids.

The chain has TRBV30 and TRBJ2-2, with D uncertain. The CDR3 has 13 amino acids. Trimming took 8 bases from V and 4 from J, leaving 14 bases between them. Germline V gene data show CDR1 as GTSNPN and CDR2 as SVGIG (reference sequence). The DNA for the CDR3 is TGTGCCCAACTTCTTTGGGGCACCGGGGAGCTGTTTTTT. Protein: CAQLLWGTGELFF.

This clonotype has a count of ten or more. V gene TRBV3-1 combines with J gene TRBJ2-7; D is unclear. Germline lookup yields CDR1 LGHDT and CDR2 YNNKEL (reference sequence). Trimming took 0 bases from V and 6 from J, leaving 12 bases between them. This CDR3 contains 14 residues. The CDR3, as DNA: TGTGCCAGCAGCCAAGAAGGCCCCCCGGGCGAGCAGTACTTC. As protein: CASSQEGPPGEQYF.

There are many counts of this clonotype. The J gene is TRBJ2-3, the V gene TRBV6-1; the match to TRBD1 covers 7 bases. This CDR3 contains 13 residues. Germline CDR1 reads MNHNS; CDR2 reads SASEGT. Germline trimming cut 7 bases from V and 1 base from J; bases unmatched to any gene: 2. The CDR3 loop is CASTDRGTDTQYF. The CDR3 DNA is TGTGCCAGCACTGACAGGGGCACAGATACGCAGTATTTT.

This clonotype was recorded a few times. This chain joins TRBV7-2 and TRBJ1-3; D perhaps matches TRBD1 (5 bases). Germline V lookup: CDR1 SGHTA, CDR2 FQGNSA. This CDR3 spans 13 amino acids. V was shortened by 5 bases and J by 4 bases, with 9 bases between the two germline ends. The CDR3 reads CASSRGRGNTIYF. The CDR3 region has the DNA TGTGCCAGCAGCCGGGGGAGGGGAAACACCATATATTTT. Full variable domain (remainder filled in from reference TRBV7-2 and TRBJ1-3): GAGVSQSPSNKVTEKGKDVELRCDPISGHTALYWYRQSLGQGLEFLIYFQGNSAPDKSGLPSDRFSAERTGGSVSTLTIQRTQQEDSAVYLCASSRGRGNTIYFGEGSWLTVV.

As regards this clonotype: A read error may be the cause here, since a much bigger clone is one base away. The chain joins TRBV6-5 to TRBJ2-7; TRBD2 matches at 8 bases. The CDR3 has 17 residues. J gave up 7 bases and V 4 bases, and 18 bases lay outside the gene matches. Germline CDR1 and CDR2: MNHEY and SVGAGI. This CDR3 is CASSLSVKRTSHNEQYF. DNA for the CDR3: TGTGCCAGCAGTTTATCGGTAAAGCGGACTAGCCACAATGAGCAGTACTTC.

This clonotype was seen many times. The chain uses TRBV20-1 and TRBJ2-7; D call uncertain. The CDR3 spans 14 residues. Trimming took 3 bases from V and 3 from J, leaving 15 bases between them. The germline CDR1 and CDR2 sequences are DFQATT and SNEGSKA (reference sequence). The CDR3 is CSASELLLDYEQYF. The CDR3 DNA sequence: TGCAGTGCTAGTGAGCTCCTATTAGACTACGAGCAGTACTTC.

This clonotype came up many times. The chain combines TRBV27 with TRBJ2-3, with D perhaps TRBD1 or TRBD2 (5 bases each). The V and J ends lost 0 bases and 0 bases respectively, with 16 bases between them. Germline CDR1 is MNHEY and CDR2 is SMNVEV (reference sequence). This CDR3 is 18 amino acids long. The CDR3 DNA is TGTGCCAGCAGTTTATCCCCCGACTGGGGCGGGAGCACAGATACGCAGTATTTT. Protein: CASSLSPDWGGSTDTQYF.

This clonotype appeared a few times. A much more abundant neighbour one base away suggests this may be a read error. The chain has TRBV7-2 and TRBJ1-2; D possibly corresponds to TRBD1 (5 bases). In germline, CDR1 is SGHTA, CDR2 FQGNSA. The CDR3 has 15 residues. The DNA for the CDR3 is TGTGCCAGCAGCTTATTTCCCCGGCAGTGGAGGGGCTACGCCTTC. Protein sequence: CASSLFPRQWRGYAF.

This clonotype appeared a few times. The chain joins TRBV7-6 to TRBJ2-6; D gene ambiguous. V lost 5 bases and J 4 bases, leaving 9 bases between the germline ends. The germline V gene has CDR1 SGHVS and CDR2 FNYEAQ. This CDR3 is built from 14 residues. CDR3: CASSPRRGANVLTF. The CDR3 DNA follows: TGTGCCAGCAGCCCGAGGAGAGGGGCCAACGTCCTGACTTTC.

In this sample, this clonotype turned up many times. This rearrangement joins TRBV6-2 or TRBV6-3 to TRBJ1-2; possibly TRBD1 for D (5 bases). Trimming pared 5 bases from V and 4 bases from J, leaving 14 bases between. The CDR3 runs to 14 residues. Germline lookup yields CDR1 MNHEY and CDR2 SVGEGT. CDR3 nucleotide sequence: TGTGCCAGCAGTCATCTGGGGCATGGCTATGGCTACACCTTC. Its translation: CASSHLGHGYGYTF.

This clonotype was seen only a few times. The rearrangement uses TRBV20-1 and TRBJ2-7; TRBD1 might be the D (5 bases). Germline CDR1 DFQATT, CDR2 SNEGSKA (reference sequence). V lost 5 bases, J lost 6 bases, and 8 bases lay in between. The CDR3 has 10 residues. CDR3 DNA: TGCAGTGCTCTCAGGGCCGAGCAGTACTTC. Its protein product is CSALRAEQYF.

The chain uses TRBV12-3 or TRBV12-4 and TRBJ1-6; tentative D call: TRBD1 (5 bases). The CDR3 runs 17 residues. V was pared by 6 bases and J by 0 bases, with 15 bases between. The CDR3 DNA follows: TGTGCCAGCAGCCCTGGAGGCGGGGGCTCCTATAATTCACCCCTCCACTTT. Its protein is CASSPGGGGSYNSPLHF.

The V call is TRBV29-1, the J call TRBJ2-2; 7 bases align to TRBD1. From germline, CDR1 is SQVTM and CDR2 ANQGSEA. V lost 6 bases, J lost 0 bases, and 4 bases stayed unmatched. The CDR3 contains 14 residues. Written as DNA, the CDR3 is TGCAGCGTAGGGACAGCCACGAACACCGGGGAGCTGTTTTTT. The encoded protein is CSVGTATNTGELFF.

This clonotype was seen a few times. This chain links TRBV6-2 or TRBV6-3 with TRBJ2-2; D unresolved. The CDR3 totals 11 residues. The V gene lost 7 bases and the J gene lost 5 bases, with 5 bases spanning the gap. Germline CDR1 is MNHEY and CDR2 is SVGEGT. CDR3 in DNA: TGTGCCAGCACCATGACCGGGGAGCTGTTTTTT. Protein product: CASTMTGELFF.

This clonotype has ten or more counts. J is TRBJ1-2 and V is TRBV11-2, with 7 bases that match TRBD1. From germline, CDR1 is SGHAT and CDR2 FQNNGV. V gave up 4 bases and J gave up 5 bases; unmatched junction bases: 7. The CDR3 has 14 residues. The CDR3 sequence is CASSSSTGEYGYTF. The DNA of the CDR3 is TGTGCCAGCAGCTCCTCAACAGGGGAGTATGGCTACACCTTC.

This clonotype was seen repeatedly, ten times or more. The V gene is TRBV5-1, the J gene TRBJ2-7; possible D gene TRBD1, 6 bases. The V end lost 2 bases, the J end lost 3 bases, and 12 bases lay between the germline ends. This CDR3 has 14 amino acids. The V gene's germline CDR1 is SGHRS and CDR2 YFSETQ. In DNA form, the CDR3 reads TGCGCCAGCAGCTTTATAACAGGGAGCTACGAGCAGTACTTC. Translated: CASSFITGSYEQYF. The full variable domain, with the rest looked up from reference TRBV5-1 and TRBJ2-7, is KAGVTQTPRYLIKTRGQQVTLSCSPISGHRSVSWYQQTPGQGLQFLFEYFSETQRNKGNFPGRFSGRQFSNSRSEMNVSTLELGDSALYLCASSFITGSYEQYFGPGTRLTVT.

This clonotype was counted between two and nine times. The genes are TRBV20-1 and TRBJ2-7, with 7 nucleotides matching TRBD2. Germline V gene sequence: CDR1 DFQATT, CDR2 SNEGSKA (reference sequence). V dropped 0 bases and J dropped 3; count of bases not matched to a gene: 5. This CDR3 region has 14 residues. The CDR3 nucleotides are TGCAGTGCTAGAGATCGGGGCGGGAGCTACGAGCAGTACTTC. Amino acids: CSARDRGGSYEQYF.

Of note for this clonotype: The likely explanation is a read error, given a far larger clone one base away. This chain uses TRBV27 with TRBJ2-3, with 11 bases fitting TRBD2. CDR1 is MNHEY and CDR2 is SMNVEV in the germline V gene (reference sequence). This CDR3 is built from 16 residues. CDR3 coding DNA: TGTCCCAGCAGTCGCGGACTAGCGGGCCAAAGGGGTACGCAGTATTTT. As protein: CPSSRGLAGQRGTQYF.

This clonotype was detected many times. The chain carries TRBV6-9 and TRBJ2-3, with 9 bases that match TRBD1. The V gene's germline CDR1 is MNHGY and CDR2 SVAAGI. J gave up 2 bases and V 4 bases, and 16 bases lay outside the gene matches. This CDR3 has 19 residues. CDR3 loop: CASSLTGGRLPTLTDTQYF. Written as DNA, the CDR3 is TGTGCCAGCAGTTTGACAGGGGGTCGGTTGCCTACCCTCACAGATACGCAGTATTTT.

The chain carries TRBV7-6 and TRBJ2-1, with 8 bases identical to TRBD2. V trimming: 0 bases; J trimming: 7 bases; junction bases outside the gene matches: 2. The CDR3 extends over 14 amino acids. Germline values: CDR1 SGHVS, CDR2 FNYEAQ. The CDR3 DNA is TGTGCCAGCAGCTTAGCCGCTAGCGGGAATGAGCAGTTCTTC. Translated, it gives CASSLAASGNEQFF.

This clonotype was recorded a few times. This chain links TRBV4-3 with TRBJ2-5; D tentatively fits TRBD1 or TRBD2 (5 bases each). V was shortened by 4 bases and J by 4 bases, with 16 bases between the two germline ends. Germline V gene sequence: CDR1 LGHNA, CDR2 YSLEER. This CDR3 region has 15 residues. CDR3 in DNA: TGCGCCAGCAGCCCGACGGGGCGACGACCAGAGACCCAGTACTTC. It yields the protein CASSPTGRRPETQYF.

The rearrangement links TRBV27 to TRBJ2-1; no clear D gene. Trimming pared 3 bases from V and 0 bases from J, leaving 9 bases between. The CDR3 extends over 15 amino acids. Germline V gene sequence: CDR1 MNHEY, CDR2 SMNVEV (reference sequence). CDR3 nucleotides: TGTGCCAGCAGTTTCGATCAGAGCTCCTACAATGAGCAGTTCTTC. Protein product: CASSFDQSSYNEQFF.

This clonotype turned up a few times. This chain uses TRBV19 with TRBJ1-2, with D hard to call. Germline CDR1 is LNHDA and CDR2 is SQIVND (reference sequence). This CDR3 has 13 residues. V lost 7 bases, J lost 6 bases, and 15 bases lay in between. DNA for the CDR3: TGTGCCAGTAAATATGACTCCTCAAATGGCTACACCTTC. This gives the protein CASKYDSSNGYTF.

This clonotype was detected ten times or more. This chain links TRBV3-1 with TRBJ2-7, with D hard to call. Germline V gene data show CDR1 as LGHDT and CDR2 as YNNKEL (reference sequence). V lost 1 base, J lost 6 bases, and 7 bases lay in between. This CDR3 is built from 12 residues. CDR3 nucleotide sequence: TGTGCCAGCAGCCAAGGAGTGACCGAGCAGTACTTC. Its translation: CASSQGVTEQYF.